These 20 T cell receptor beta chains were all obtained from the same sample, sequenced in a study of regulatory T cells in long-lasting Graves disease. HTBI primers from iRepertoire and Arm-PCR of CDR3 regions yielded the TCR beta libraries. One entry per CDR3 protein, called by TCRdb with MiXCR from the multiplex PCR reads. The data hold 600,000 to 800,000 distinct CDR3 sequences, with around 30% observed a single time. The time point: persistent/refractory GD, antithyroid drugs over 5 years with positive TRAb. From PBMCs, RNA was extracted and then used to make the TCR library. The sequenced sample was peripheral blood mononuclear cells (PBMCs), obtained when the disease was refractory, from a patient treated with antithyroid drugs. These receptors came from a female donor with Graves disease.

This chain links TRBV20-1 with TRBJ1-4; D is uncertain. Per the germline V gene, CDR1 is DFQATT and CDR2 is SNEGSKA (reference sequence). This CDR3 is 13 amino acids long. V was cut by 5 bases and J by 3 bases, with 10 bases left in between. The CDR3: CSAGTGPNEKLFF. CDR3 in DNA: TGCAGTGCTGGCACCGGGCCTAATGAAAAACTGTTTTTT.

This clonotype was counted a few times. The chain employs TRBV11-2 and TRBJ2-7, with 8 positions matching TRBD1. J gave up 6 bases and V 1 base, and 5 bases lay outside the gene matches. This CDR3 spans 14 amino acids. Germline V gene sequence: CDR1 SGHAT, CDR2 FQNNGV. CDR3 in amino acids: CASSLGTGLVEQYF. The CDR3 DNA reads TGTGCCAGCAGCTTAGGGACAGGGCTTGTCGAGCAGTACTTC.

This clonotype was observed at least ten times. This chain uses TRBV7-9 with TRBJ1-2; maybe TRBD1 (6 bases). CDR1 is SEHNR and CDR2 is FQNEAQ in the germline V gene (reference sequence). Trimming shortened V by 0 bases and J by 7 bases, and 15 bases separated the two germline ends. The CDR3 has 15 residues. This CDR3 reads CASSLALGGHGGYTF. The CDR3 DNA reads as TGTGCCAGCAGCTTAGCCCTCGGGGGGCACGGTGGCTACACCTTC.

The V gene is TRBV9, the J gene TRBJ1-1; D not resolved. V lost 0 bases, J lost 5 bases, and 11 bases lay in between. This CDR3 has 14 amino acids. Germline-derived CDR1 and CDR2 are SGDLS and YYNGEE. Here the CDR3 DNA reads TGTGCCAGCAGCGTAGCGATTCGTCAAACTGAAGCTTTCTTT. Amino acids: CASSVAIRQTEAFF.

This chain uses TRBV20-1 with TRBJ1-6; D possibly corresponds to TRBD1 (5 bases). Trimming shortened V by 1 base and J by 10 bases, and 11 bases separated the two germline ends. Germline values: CDR1 DFQATT, CDR2 SNEGSKA (reference sequence). CDR3 length: 13 residues. The CDR3 nucleotides are TGCAGTGCTAGAGGAGGGGTCGGATCACCCCTCCACTTT. Protein product: CSARGGVGSPLHF.

The rearrangement joins TRBV11-2 to TRBJ2-2; possible D gene TRBD1, 5 bases. The germline V gene has CDR1 SGHAT and CDR2 FQNNGV. V was trimmed by 5 bases and J by 6 bases, leaving 19 bases between them. The length of the CDR3 is 16 residues. The CDR3 loop is CASSGRVPDRAGELFF. The CDR3 nucleotides read TGTGCCAGCAGCGGCAGGGTCCCAGATCGGGCCGGGGAGCTGTTTTTT.

Turning to this clonotype: One base away lies a much larger clone, so this may be a sequencing read error. The chain is built from TRBV25-1 and TRBJ2-7, with D hard to call. Germline assignment: CDR1 MGHDK and CDR2 SYGVNS. The CDR3 totals 10 residues. V was clipped by 3 bases and J by 6 bases, with 3 bases between them. The CDR3 is CASSDSEQYF. CDR3 in DNA: TGTGCCAGCAGTGATTCCGAGCAGTACTTC.

This chain uses TRBV7-8 with TRBJ2-2; 8 bases are shared with TRBD2. The V and J ends lost 6 bases and 4 bases, in that order; junction bases with no gene match: 10. The CDR3 covers 16 residues. CDR1 and CDR2 (germline): SGHVS, FQNEAQ. CDR3 in amino acids: CASRVGGSGITGELFF. In nucleotides, the CDR3 is TGTGCCAGCAGGGTCGGGGGTAGCGGGATCACCGGGGAGCTGTTTTTT.

This clonotype was found once. The J gene is TRBJ1-5, the V gene TRBV5-6, with TRBD1 matching 7 bases. CDR3 length: 16 residues. Germline V gene data show CDR1 as SGHDT and CDR2 as YYEEEE. The V and J ends lost 3 bases and 3 bases, in that order; junction bases with no gene match: 9. The DNA for the CDR3 is TGTGCCAGCAGCTCCCGGACAGGTTGGAACAATCAGCCCCAGCATTTT. It specifies CASSSRTGWNNQPQHF.

The genes are TRBV12-3 or TRBV12-4 and TRBJ2-5; the match to TRBD2 covers 11 bases. J lost 5 bases, V lost 8 bases, and 13 bases had no gene match. CDR3 length: 16 amino acids. The CDR3 DNA follows: TGTGCCAGCGGTCCACGACTAGCGGGGAACTGGGAGACCCAGTACTTC. Translated, it gives CASGPRLAGNWETQYF.

This chain joins TRBV11-2 and TRBJ2-7; 9 nucleotides match TRBD2. The CDR3 spans 15 residues. CDR1 is SGHAT, CDR2 FQNNGV, per germline. The V and J ends lost 1 base and 4 bases, in that order; junction bases with no gene match: 5. CDR3 nucleotide sequence: TGTGCCAGCAGCTTAGCTAGCGGGATATGGTACGAGCAGTACTTC. Residues: CASSLASGIWYEQYF.

This clonotype has more than one count but fewer than ten. The CDR3 bases are TGCGCCAGCAGCATCCGGGACAGTATACAGGCGCCTACTGGCTACACCTTC. This codes for CASSIRDSIQAPTGYTF. This chain links TRBV5-1 with TRBJ1-2; 7 bases line up with TRBD1. The ends lost 4 bases at V and 7 bases at J; junction bases unmatched: 19. CDR3 size: 17 residues. Germline CDR1 and CDR2: SGHRS and YFSETQ. Full variable domain (missing parts from reference TRBV5-1 and TRBJ1-2): KAGVTQTPRYLIKTRGQQVTLSCSPISGHRSVSWYQQTPGQGLQFLFEYFSETQRNKGNFPGRFSGRQFSNSRSEMNVSTLELGDSALYLCASSIRDSIQAPTGYTFGSGTRLTVV.

This clonotype occurred a few times. The chain is built from TRBV20-1 and TRBJ2-7; 10 nucleotides line up with TRBD2. CDR1 is DFQATT, CDR2 SNEGSKA, per germline (reference sequence). The J segment lost 7 bases and the V segment lost 0 bases, leaving 9 bases of the junction unmatched. This CDR3 region has 15 residues. CDR3 DNA: TGCAGTGCTAGAGATTCCCGGACTAGCGGCTGGGAGCAGTACTTC. It translates to CSARDSRTSGWEQYF.

The gene calls are TRBV6-1 and TRBJ2-5; TRBD2 might be the D (5 bases). The germline V and J ends were trimmed by 7 bases and 0 bases, with 12 bases remaining between them. The CDR3 consists of 14 residues. The germline gives CDR1 MNHNS, CDR2 SASEGT. The CDR3 sequence: CASTHEGHQETQYF. The CDR3 DNA is TGTGCCAGCACCCACGAGGGTCACCAAGAGACCCAGTACTTC.

V gene TRBV30 combines with J gene TRBJ1-1; TRBD1 might be the D (6 bases). The germline V gene encodes CDR1 GTSNPN and CDR2 SVGIG (reference sequence). This CDR3 is built from 13 residues. The ends were cut back, 3 bases at V and 4 bases at J, with 12 bases in the middle. The CDR3 loop reads CAWRARGSTEAFF. The CDR3 nucleotides read TGTGCCTGGAGGGCCAGGGGAAGCACTGAAGCTTTCTTT.

The chain couples TRBV5-1 to TRBJ2-2; D not resolved. CDR1 SGHRS and CDR2 YFSETQ come from the germline V gene. This CDR3 region has 16 residues. Trimming stripped 0 bases from V and 1 base from J, with 10 bases between. The CDR3 spells CASSLAVGRNTGELFF. In nucleotides, the CDR3 is TGCGCCAGCAGCTTGGCCGTAGGCCGGAACACCGGGGAGCTGTTTTTT.

The rearrangement joins TRBV7-2 to TRBJ2-5; D possibly corresponds to TRBD2 (7 bases). The CDR3 covers 13 residues. Germline V CDR1 and CDR2: SGHTA, FQGNSA. V lost 4 bases to trimming and J lost 4 bases, with 10 bases between them. DNA of the CDR3: TGTGCCAGCAGCTGGGGGGGGCTAGAGACCCAGTACTTC. It translates to CASSWGGLETQYF.

This chain uses TRBV20-1 with TRBJ1-2; TRBD1 agrees at 10 bases. The CDR3 sequence is 15 residues long. The germline V gene has CDR1 DFQATT and CDR2 SNEGSKA (reference sequence). V was clipped by 6 bases and J by 4 bases; unmatched bases: 11. CDR3 DNA: TGCAGTGCCAACCGACCGGGACAGGGGACCTATGGCTACACCTTC. It specifies CSANRPGQGTYGYTF.

This chain links TRBV10-3 with TRBJ2-7; maybe TRBD1 (5 bases). The germline V gene has CDR1 ENHRY and CDR2 SYGVKD. The CDR3 totals 13 residues. V was clipped by 2 bases and J by 4 bases, with 9 bases between them. The CDR3 reads CAISEIPGYEQYF. The CDR3 nucleotides read TGTGCCATCAGTGAGATACCAGGGTACGAGCAGTACTTC.

V gene TRBV3-1 combines with J gene TRBJ2-7; D gene unclear. The CDR3 runs to 15 residues. The germline CDR1 and CDR2 sequences are LGHDT and YNNKEL (reference sequence). V was shortened by 2 bases and J by 5 bases, with 16 bases between the two germline ends. The DNA for the CDR3 is TGTGCCAGCAGCCAAAACGCGTTGAGCCCCAACGAGCAGTACTTC. Its translation: CASSQNALSPNEQYF.